A selection of T cell receptor beta chains follows, all from one sample in a study of blood T cell repertoires in COVID-19. Method: immunoSEQ multiplex PCR; TCRdb's copy keeps in-frame clones and lacks some. This table holds fewer than 75,000 clones, about nine tenths found once. The sample comprised peripheral blood. These receptors were collected from a man aged 60 to 75 with acute or convalescent COVID-19. The CDR3 runs from the conserved cysteine through the conserved F or W. Each record gives: clone size, D gene, V gene, J gene, CDR3 protein, CDR3 DNA. The D gene is left open where the match is weak. Part of the rows lack a size; the others show once, few, many or a class for expanded clones.

-	-	TRBV2	TRBJ1-4	CASSDAATNEKLFF	TGTGCCAGCAGTGACGCAGCAACTAATGAAAAACTGTTTTTT
-	-	TRBV6-5	TRBJ2-1	CASSGDEQFF	TGTGCCAGCAGCGGAGATGAGCAGTTCTTC
-	TRBD1	TRBV5-1	TRBJ1-2	CASSEEQGANYGYTF	TGCGCCAGCAGCGAAGAACAGGGGGCTAACTATGGCTACACCTTC
-	-	TRBV27	TRBJ1-5	CASSLSAVSSNQPQHF	TGTGCCAGCAGTTTATCCGCAGTTTCGAGCAATCAGCCCCAGCATTTT
-	TRBD1	TRBV2	TRBJ1-5	CASEVDRFNQPQHF	TGTGCTTCTGAGGTGGACAGGTTTAATCAGCCCCAGCATTTT
-	-	TRBV19	TRBJ1-5	CASTTTQISNQPQHF	TGTGCCAGTACCACCACCCAGATAAGCAATCAGCCCCAGCATTTT
-	-	TRBV28	TRBJ1-2	CASSLGHNGGYTF	TGTGCCAGCAGTTTAGGGCATAATGGTGGCTACACCTTC
-	-	TRBV2	TRBJ1-4	CASSRAPDEKLFF	TGTGCCAGCAGCAGGGCCCCTGATGAAAAACTGTTTTTT
-	-	TRBV5-1	TRBJ2-3	CASSLGHGTSPTDTQYF	TGCGCCAGCAGCTTGGGTCACGGGACAAGCCCTACAGATACGCAGTATTTT
-	-	TRBV2	TRBJ1-3	CASSSQTTSGNTIYF	TGTGCCAGCAGTTCACAGACAACCTCTGGAAACACCATATATTTT
-	-	TRBV6-1	TRBJ1-1	CASSERNTEAFF	TGTGCCAGCAGTGAACGGAACACTGAAGCTTTCTTT
-	-	TRBV5-6	TRBJ2-7	CASSLGVTVYEQYF	TGTGCCAGCAGCTTGGGGGTGACAGTCTACGAGCAGTACTTC
-	TRBD2	TRBV5-1	TRBJ2-7	CASSLGSGGAYEQYF	TGCGCCAGCAGCTTGGGTAGCGGGGGGGCCTACGAGCAGTACTTC
-	-	TRBV19	TRBJ1-4	CASSIGGATNEKLFF	TGTGCCAGTAGTATTGGGGGGGCAACTAATGAAAAACTGTTTTTT
-	-	TRBV19	TRBJ1-2	CASSMNTRRGGYTF	TGTGCCAGTAGTATGAACACCCGGAGGGGTGGCTACACCTTC
-	-	TRBV10-3	TRBJ1-5	CAISETAGGGDQPQHF	TGTGCCATCAGTGAGACCGCCGGGGGAGGGGATCAGCCCCAGCATTTT
-	-	TRBV19	TRBJ2-7	CASSRGTYEQYF	TGTGCCAGTAGTCGGGGTACCTACGAGCAGTACTTC
-	-	TRBV2	TRBJ1-2	CASSATRAGNYGYTF	TGTGCCAGCAGTGCCACGAGGGCGGGGAACTATGGCTACACCTTC
-	TRBD2	TRBV3-1/TRBV3-2	TRBJ2-7	CASSLSGGAGEQYF	TGTGCCAGCAGCCTTAGCGGGGGGGCCGGGGAGCAGTACTTC
-	TRBD1	TRBV2	TRBJ1-1	CASSEGGTGGLAFF	TGTGCCAGCAGTGAAGGGGGTACAGGGGGTCTGGCTTTCTTT
-	TRBD1	TRBV7-9	TRBJ1-1	CASSLETGGAEAFF	TGTGCCAGCAGCTTAGAGACAGGGGGGGCTGAAGCTTTCTTT
-	TRBD1	TRBV12-3/TRBV12-4	TRBJ2-1	CASSPDRGEQFF	TGTGCCAGCAGTCCAGACAGGGGTGAGCAGTTCTTC
-	-	TRBV7-9	TRBJ2-2	CASSPPVEGVNTGELFF	TGTGCCAGCAGCCCACCCGTTGAGGGTGTAAACACCGGGGAGCTGTTTTTT
-	-	TRBV12-3/TRBV12-4	TRBJ1-5	CASVTVANQPQHF	TGTGCCAGCGTCACTGTCGCTAATCAGCCCCAGCATTTT
-	-	TRBV5-1	TRBJ1-1	CASRKGGGETEAFF	TGCGCCAGCAGAAAGGGGGGAGGGGAAACTGAAGCTTTCTTT
-	TRBD2	TRBV20-1	TRBJ2-1	CSASLGTTNEQFF	TGCAGTGCTAGTTTAGGGACTACCAATGAGCAGTTCTTC
-	TRBD2	TRBV5-1	TRBJ2-3	CASSFRTSGISTDTQYF	TGCGCCAGCAGCTTCCGGACTAGCGGGATTAGCACAGATACGCAGTATTTT
-	TRBD2	TRBV5-1	TRBJ2-1	CASSSGLAGGISRDNEQFF	TGCGCCAGCAGCTCTGGACTAGCGGGGGGGATCTCTAGGGACAATGAGCAGTTCTTC
-	-	TRBV9	TRBJ2-5	CASSVESGPGPQYF	TGTGCCAGCAGCGTAGAAAGCGGGCCCGGGCCCCAGTACTTC
-	TRBD2	TRBV6-4	TRBJ2-3	CASSDSSGGADTQYF	TGTGCCAGCAGTGACTCTAGCGGGGGGGCAGATACGCAGTATTTT
-	-	TRBV9	TRBJ1-2	CASSLRQDYGYTF	TGTGCCAGCAGCCTCCGACAGGACTATGGCTACACCTTC
once	TRBD1	TRBV10-3	TRBJ2-6	CAISEQGAVSGANVLTF	TGTGCCATCAGTGAGCAGGGGGCAGTGTCTGGGGCCAACGTCCTGACTTTC
many	-	TRBV7-9	TRBJ2-7	CASSQKGGQSYEQYF	TGTGCCAGCAGTCAAAAGGGGGGGCAATCATACGAGCAGTACTTC
few	TRBD1	TRBV3-1/TRBV3-2	TRBJ1-2	CASSHGQGLRYGYTF	TGTGCCAGCAGCCATGGACAGGGGCTTCGGTATGGCTACACCTTC
-	-	TRBV9	TRBJ1-5	CASSPGQTLLDQPQHF	TGTGCCAGCAGTCCCGGACAGACTCTGTTGGATCAGCCCCAGCATTTT
-	TRBD1	TRBV9	TRBJ1-4	CASSRGPTNEKLFF	TGTGCCAGCAGTAGGGGGCCAACTAATGAAAAACTGTTTTTT
-	-	TRBV3-1/TRBV3-2	TRBJ1-2	CARMGGGYGYTF	TGTGCCCGCATGGGGGGGGGCTATGGCTACACCTTC
-	TRBD1	TRBV5-1	TRBJ2-7	CASSRQTGVPYEQYF	TGCGCCAGCAGCAGGCAGACAGGGGTGCCGTACGAGCAGTACTTC
-	TRBD1	TRBV6-4	TRBJ2-7	CASSSLKDRVYEQYF	TGTGCCAGCAGTTCCCTCAAGGACAGGGTATACGAGCAGTACTTC
-	-	TRBV18	TRBJ1-5	CASSPTGGRVGQPQHF	TGTGCCAGCTCACCAACGGGGGGCAGAGTCGGCCAGCCCCAGCATTTT
-	TRBD1	TRBV19	TRBJ1-4	CASSVRDRGKLFF	TGTGCCAGTAGTGTACGGGACAGGGGTAAACTGTTTTTT
-	-	TRBV29-1	TRBJ1-1	CSTRPRAEVAEAFF	TGCAGCACTAGGCCGAGGGCGGAGGTTGCTGAAGCTTTCTTT
-	-	TRBV5-1	TRBJ1-2	CASNGGIGGYTF	TGCGCCAGCAATGGAGGGATCGGCGGCTACACCTTC
-	TRBD1	TRBV25-1	TRBJ1-4	CASSEWGNRGPNEKLFF	TGTGCCAGCAGTGAGTGGGGGAACAGGGGACCAAATGAAAAACTGTTTTTT
-	-	TRBV6-6	TRBJ2-2	CASSSIDRRTGELFF	TGTGCCAGCAGCTCCATAGACAGGCGGACCGGGGAGCTGTTTTTT
-	TRBD2	TRBV2	TRBJ2-1	CASSLLAGQGNEQFF	TGTGCCAGCAGCTTACTAGCGGGGCAGGGCAATGAGCAGTTCTTC
once	-	TRBV7-8	TRBJ1-1	CASTRARGMNTEAFF	TGTGCCAGCACCCGAGCCAGGGGAATGAACACTGAAGCTTTCTTT
once	TRBD2	TRBV11-3	TRBJ2-1	CASSLGTSGGPAFF	TGTGCCAGCAGCTTAGGGACTAGCGGGGGTCCCGCGTTCTTC
-	-	TRBV27	TRBJ2-7	CASSLSARVGEQYF	TGTGCCAGCAGTTTATCCGCCAGGGTCGGCGAGCAGTACTTC
-	-	TRBV7-9	TRBJ1-2	CASSPKTGSRGYTF	TGTGCCAGCAGCCCTAAGACAGGCAGCCGTGGCTACACCTTC